The source of this TCR beta chain is a study of regulatory T cells in long-lasting Graves disease. Trimming stripped 4 bases from V and 11 bases from J, with 17 bases between. The germline V gene encodes CDR1 KGHSH and CDR2 LQKENI. The length of the CDR3 is 13 residues. Investigators prepared the TCR beta libraries by applying iRepertoire HTBI primers and Arm-PCR of CDR3 regions. TCRdb re-called the multiplex PCR reads with MiXCR, one entry per CDR3 protein. Found here are under 300,000 distinct CDR3 sequences, around 17% of them singletons; the top ten hold more than 20%. Time point indicated: newly diagnosed GD, antithyroid drugs for less than 3 months. PBMCs provided the RNA from which the TCR library was made. Per American Thyroid Association guidelines, Graves' disease was diagnosed. Remarks on this clonotype: Since a far larger clone is one base different, this is likely a read error.

This material consisted of peripheral blood mononuclear cells (PBMCs), taken at new diagnosis, from a patient treated with antithyroid drugs. The rearrangement uses TRBV18 and TRBJ2-5; tentatively, D is TRBD1 (5 bases). The clonotype comes from a female donor with Graves disease. The CDR3, as DNA: TGTGCCAGCTCACTGACAGTCTACAATGAGCAGTACTTC. Amino acid sequence: CASSLTVYNEQYF.